Presented here are 9 T cell receptor beta chains from one specimen sequenced in a study of metastatic and nonmetastatic thyroid tumors. TCRdb reassembled clones from the PCR reads with MiXCR. The data show roughly 19,000 clones, 22% seen once. No patient had received any treatment before thyroid surgery. What was sequenced was tumor tissue. Source of these receptors: a male donor with papillary thyroid cancer or a benign thyroid nodule (not recorded which). Some clones in this sample may be carry-over from other donors' samples.

The gene calls are TRBV5-1 and TRBJ2-1, with 8 bases identical to TRBD2. This CDR3 contains 15 residues. Trimming took 0 bases from V and 5 from J; bases not matched to a gene: 4. Germline V gives CDR1 SGHRS, CDR2 YFSETQ. The DNA of the CDR3 is TGCGCCAGCAGCTTGGACGGGGGGGCCCACAATGAGCAGTTCTTC. It yields the protein CASSLDGGAHNEQFF.

The chain joins TRBV11-3 to TRBJ2-7; 7 bases map to TRBD2. The V gene end was trimmed by 5 bases and the J gene end by 0 bases; junction bases not matched to a gene: 10. This CDR3 is 16 amino acids long. CDR1 is SGHNT, CDR2 YENEEA, per germline. CDR3: CASSESGNSFSYEQYF. The DNA of the CDR3 is TGTGCCAGCAGCGAGAGCGGGAATAGCTTCTCCTACGAGCAGTACTTC.

This clone is judged medium-sized. The chain links TRBV15 to TRBJ1-1; the match to TRBD1 covers 8 bases. With V trimmed by 1 base and J by 3 bases, 10 bases remained unmatched. Germline loops: CDR1 LNHNV, CDR2 YYDKDF (reference sequence). The CDR3 consists of 17 residues. The DNA for the CDR3 is TGTGCCACCAGCAGAGCCAGGACAGGGAAGATGTACACTGAAGCTTTCTTT. Protein product: CATSRARTGKMYTEAFF.

This clone is medium-sized (0.01 to 0.1%) by share. At the DNA level, this CDR3 is encoded by other sequences in the same sample as well. This chain connects TRBV6-1 to TRBJ2-1, with TRBD2 matching over 8 bases. The germline V gene has CDR1 MNHNS and CDR2 SASEGT. V was pared by 7 bases and J by 6 bases, with 8 bases of the junction left unmatched. The CDR3 length is 14 residues. The CDR3 sequence: CASITPTSANEQFF. The CDR3 DNA follows: TGTGCCAGCATTACCCCGACTAGCGCCAATGAGCAGTTCTTC.

This clone came up a few times. The chain uses TRBV28 and TRBJ2-7; unclear D gene. The CDR3 is made up of 15 amino acids. Germline assignment: CDR1 MDHEN and CDR2 SYDVKM. V lost 1 base and J 2 bases, leaving 12 bases between the germline ends. CDR3 coding DNA: TGTGCCAGCAGTTTATTGGCAACTGGGACCTACGAGCAGTACTTC. This gives the protein CASSLLATGTYEQYF.

Relative to its sample, this clone is medium-sized. V and J are TRBV28 and TRBJ2-1; 7 nucleotides agree with TRBD1. This CDR3 comprises 17 residues. In germline, CDR1 is MDHEN, CDR2 SYDVKM. The J segment lost 0 bases and the V segment lost 4 bases, leaving 9 bases of the junction unmatched. Written as DNA, the CDR3 is TGTGCCAGCAGTTCCAACAGGGGCCTCAGCTCCTACAATGAGCAGTTCTTC. It translates to CASSSNRGLSSYNEQFF.

Judged by abundance, this clone is medium-sized. This rearrangement joins TRBV27 to TRBJ1-1; D is uncertain. CDR1 MNHEY and CDR2 SMNVEV come from the germline V gene (reference sequence). The CDR3 consists of 12 residues. V was pared by 2 bases and J by 3 bases, with 4 bases between. The CDR3 sequence is CASSLQDTEAFF. The CDR3 nucleotides are TGTGCCAGCAGTTTACAGGACACTGAAGCTTTCTTT.

This clone was recorded at least ten times. The chain uses TRBV10-3 and TRBJ2-7, with D unclear. Trimming took 0 bases from V and 4 from J, leaving 4 bases between them. Germline-derived CDR1 and CDR2 are ENHRY and SYGVKD. This CDR3 comprises 12 residues. The CDR3 loop reads CAISESSYEQYF. The CDR3 DNA reads as TGTGCCATCAGTGAGTCGAGTTACGAGCAGTACTTC.

This clone has at least ten counts. This rearrangement joins TRBV12-3 or TRBV12-4 to TRBJ1-1, with D unclear. The CDR3 covers 13 residues. The germline V and J ends were trimmed by 5 bases and 3 bases, with 10 bases remaining between them. The CDR3 protein is CASSPGLYTEAFF. Here the CDR3 DNA reads TGTGCCAGCAGTCCGGGCCTATACACTGAAGCTTTCTTT.